This T cell receptor beta chain was recorded in a study of OX40 agonist ivuxolimab in advanced cancers. Study at large: Each dose-escalation patient presented with hepatocellular carcinoma, melanoma, renal cell or head and neck cancer.

This table comes from immunoSEQ multiplex PCR, and its TCRdb copy is limited to in-frame clones, with some not included. Of tens of thousands of clones listed, 81% are singletons. V dropped 7 bases and J dropped 2 bases, with 14 bases sitting between them. The CDR3 is 14 amino acids. Germline V gene data show CDR1 as WSHSY and CDR2 as SAAADI. The chain recombines TRBV10-2 with TRBJ2-5; a weak D match, TRBD1 (5 bases). The receptor comes from an adult with an advanced solid tumor such as melanoma, head and neck, liver or kidney cancer. The source material was CD4+ or CD8+ T cells sorted from blood, sampled in a trial of the OX40 agonist ivuxolimab. In nucleotides, the CDR3 is TGCGCCAGCAACGATCTAGGGGAACAAGAGACCCAGTACTTC. Its protein is CASNDLGEQETQYF.